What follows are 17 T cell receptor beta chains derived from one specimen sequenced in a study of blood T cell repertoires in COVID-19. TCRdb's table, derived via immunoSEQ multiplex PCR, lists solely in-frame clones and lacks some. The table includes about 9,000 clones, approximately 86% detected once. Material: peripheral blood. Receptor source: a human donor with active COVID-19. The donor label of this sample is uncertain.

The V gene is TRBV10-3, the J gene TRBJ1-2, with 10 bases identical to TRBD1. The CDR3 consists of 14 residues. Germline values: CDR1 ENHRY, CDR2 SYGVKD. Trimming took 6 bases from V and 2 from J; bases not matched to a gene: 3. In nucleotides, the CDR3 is TGTGCCATCAGGCGGACAGGGGGAAACTATGGCTACACCTTC. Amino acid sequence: CAIRRTGGNYGYTF.

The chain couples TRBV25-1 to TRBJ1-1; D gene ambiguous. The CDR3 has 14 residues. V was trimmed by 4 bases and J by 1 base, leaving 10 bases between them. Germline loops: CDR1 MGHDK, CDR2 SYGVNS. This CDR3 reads CASSGSAGNTEAFF. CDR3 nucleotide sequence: TGTGCCAGCAGTGGTTCCGCAGGGAACACTGAAGCTTTCTTT.

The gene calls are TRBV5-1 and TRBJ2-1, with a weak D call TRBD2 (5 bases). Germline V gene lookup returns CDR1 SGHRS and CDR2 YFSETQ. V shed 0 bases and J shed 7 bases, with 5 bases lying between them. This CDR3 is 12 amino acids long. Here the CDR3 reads CASSLAGNEQFF. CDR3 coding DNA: TGCGCCAGCAGCTTGGCGGGGAATGAGCAGTTCTTC.

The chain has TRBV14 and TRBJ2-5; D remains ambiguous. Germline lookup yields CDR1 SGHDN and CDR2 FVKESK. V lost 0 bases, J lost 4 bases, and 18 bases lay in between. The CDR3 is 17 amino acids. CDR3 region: CASSQEPEEALLETQYF. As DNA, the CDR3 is TGTGCCAGCAGCCAAGAGCCCGAGGAAGCGCTCTTAGAGACCCAGTACTTC.

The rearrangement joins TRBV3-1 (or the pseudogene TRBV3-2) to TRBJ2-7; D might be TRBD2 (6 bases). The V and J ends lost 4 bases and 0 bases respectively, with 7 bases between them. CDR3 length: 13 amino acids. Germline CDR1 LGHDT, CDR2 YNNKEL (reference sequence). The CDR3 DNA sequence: TGTGCCAGCAGCCTAGCGGACTCCTACGAGCAGTACTTC. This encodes CASSLADSYEQYF.

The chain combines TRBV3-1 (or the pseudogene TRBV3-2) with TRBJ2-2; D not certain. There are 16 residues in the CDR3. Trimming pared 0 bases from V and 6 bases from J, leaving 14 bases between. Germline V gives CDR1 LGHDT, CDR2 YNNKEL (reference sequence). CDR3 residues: CASSQDGYSPPGELFF. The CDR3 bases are TGTGCCAGCAGCCAAGATGGTTACAGCCCACCCGGGGAGCTGTTTTTT.

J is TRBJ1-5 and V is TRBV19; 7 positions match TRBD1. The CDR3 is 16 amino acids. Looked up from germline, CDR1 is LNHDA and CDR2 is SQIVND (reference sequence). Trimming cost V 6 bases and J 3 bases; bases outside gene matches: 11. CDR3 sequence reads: CASSRDRVPHNQPQHF. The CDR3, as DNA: TGTGCCAGTAGCAGAGACAGGGTTCCCCACAATCAGCCCCAGCATTTT.

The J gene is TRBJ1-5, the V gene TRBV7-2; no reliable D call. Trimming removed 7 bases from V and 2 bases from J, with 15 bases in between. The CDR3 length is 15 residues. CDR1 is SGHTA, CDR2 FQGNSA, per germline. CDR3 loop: CASKFDVGGNQPQHF. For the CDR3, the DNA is TGTGCCAGCAAATTTGACGTCGGGGGCAATCAGCCCCAGCATTTT.

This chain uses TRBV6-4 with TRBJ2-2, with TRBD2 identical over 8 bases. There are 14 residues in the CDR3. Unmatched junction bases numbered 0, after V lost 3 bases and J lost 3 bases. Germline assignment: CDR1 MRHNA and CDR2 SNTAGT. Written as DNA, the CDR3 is TGTGCCAGCAGTGAGCGGGGGGACACCGGGGAGCTGTTTTTT. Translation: CASSERGDTGELFF.

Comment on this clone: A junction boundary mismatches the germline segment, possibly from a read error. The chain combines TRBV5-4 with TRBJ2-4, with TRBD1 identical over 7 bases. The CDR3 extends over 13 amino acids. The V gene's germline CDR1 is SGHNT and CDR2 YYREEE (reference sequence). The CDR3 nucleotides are TGTGCCAGCAGCTTGGAAGACAGGGTCGCTGAGGACTTC. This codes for CASSLEDRVAEDF. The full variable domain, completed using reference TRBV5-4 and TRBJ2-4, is ETGVTQSPTHLIKTRGQQVTLRCSSQSGHNTVSWYQQALGQGPQFIFQYYREEENGRGNFPPRFSGLQFPNYSSELNVNALELDDSALYLCASSLEDRVAEDFGAGTRLSVL.

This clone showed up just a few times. The CDR3 nucleotides read TGCGCCAGGGGGACAGGGAGGGACTATGGCTACACCTTC. Amino acids: CARGTGRDYGYTF. V usage is TRBV5-1 and J usage is TRBJ1-2; 9 nucleotides agree with TRBD1. J was trimmed by 3 bases and V by 8 bases; bases with no gene match: 5. This CDR3 region has 13 residues. CDR1 is SGHRS, CDR2 YFSETQ, per germline. Drawing the rest from reference TRBV5-1 and TRBJ1-2, the complete variable domain is KAGVTQTPRYLIKTRGQQVTLSCSPISGHRSVSWYQQTPGQGLQFLFEYFSETQRNKGNFPGRFSGRQFSNSRSEMNVSTLELGDSALYLCARGTGRDYGYTFGSGTRLTVV.

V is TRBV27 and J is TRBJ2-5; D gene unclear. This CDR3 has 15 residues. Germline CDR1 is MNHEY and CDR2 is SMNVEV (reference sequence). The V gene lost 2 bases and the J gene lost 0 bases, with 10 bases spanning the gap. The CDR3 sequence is CASSLGQGNQETQYF. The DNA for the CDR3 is TGTGCCAGCAGTTTAGGGCAAGGCAACCAAGAGACCCAGTACTTC.

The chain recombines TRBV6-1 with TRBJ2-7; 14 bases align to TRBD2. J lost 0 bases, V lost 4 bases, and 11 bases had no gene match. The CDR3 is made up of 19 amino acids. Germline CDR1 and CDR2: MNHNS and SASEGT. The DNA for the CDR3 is TGTGCCAGCAGTGGAGGACTAGCGGGGGGCGGAACGCTCTCCTACGAGCAGTACTTC. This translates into CASSGGLAGGGTLSYEQYF.

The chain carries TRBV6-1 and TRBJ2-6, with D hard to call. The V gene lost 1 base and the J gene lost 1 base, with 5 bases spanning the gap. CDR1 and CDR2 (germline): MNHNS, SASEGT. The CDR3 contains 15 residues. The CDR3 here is CASSEDMSGANVLTF. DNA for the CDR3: TGTGCCAGCAGTGAAGACATGTCTGGGGCCAACGTCCTGACTTTC.

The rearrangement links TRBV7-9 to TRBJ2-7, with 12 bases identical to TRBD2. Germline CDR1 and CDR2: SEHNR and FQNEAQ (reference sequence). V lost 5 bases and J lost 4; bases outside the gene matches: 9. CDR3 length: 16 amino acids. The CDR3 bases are TGTGCCAGCAGCCAAGGCAAAACTAGCGGGAGGTACGAGCAGTACGTC. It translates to CASSQGKTSGRYEQYV.

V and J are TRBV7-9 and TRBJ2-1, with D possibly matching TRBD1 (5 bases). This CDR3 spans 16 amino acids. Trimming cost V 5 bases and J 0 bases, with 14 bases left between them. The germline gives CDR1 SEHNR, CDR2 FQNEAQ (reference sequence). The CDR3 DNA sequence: TGTGCCAGCAGCCCACGCGCAAGGGGCTCCTACAATGAGCAGTTCTTC. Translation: CASSPRARGSYNEQFF.

CDR3 protein: CASSQVVGGSTEAFF. For the CDR3, the DNA is TGCGCCAGCAGCCAAGTCGTGGGGGGGAGCACTGAAGCTTTCTTT. The chain is built from TRBV4-3 and TRBJ1-1, with D perhaps TRBD1 (5 bases). The CDR3 length is 15 residues. Trimming stripped 1 base from V and 4 bases from J, with 13 bases between. Germline CDR1 and CDR2: LGHNA and YSLEER.